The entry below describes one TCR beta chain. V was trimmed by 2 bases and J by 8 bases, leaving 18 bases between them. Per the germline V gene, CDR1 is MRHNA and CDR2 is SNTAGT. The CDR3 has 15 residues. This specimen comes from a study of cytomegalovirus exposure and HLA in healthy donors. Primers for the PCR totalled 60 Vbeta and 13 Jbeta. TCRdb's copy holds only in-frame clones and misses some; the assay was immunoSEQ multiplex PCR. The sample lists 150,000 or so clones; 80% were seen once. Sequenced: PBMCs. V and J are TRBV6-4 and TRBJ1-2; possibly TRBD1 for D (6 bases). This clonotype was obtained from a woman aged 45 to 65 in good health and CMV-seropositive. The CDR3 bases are TGTGCCAGCAGTGACGGGGGGGGCGCATCGGGGGGCTACACCTTC. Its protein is CASSDGGGASGGYTF.